Sequencing of this T cell receptor (beta chain) was carried out in a study of Ad26.COV2.S vaccination and SARS-CoV-2 variants. About the study: By the intramuscular route, Ad26.COV2.S was given once, or twice 56 days apart.

Only in-frame clones appear in the TCRdb table, and some are missing; sequencing was by immunoSEQ multiplex PCR. The sample carries roughly 320,000 clones, roughly 80% recorded once. The treatment here: 15 to 20 received Ad26.COV2.S at low or high dose, single or two shots; 5 received placebo; per-sample allocation not given. Sampling occurred on day 63 after the first vaccine or placebo injection. Boston provided a donor who was an adult aged 18-55 years. For this clone: Its antigen is as yet unknown.

Study results and caveats: Placebo recipients had lower spike-specific TCR breadth than vaccine recipients. Post-vaccination spike-specific CD8+ and CD4+ T cell responses reportedly had substantial breadth.

V shed 5 bases and J shed 8 bases, with 13 bases lying between them. The CDR3 contains 13 residues. Germline assignment: CDR1 MNHEY and CDR2 SMNVEV (reference sequence). The sample was peripheral blood, taken in a trial of Ad26.COV2.S vaccine versus placebo. The chain couples TRBV27 to TRBJ2-1; tentatively, D is TRBD1 or TRBD2 (6 bases each). This sequence originates from a person between 18 and 60 years old who received the Ad26.COV2.S COVID-19 vaccine or a placebo. The CDR3 loop is CASSGNGGHEQFF. CDR3 nucleotides: TGTGCCAGCAGTGGTAATGGGGGGCATGAGCAGTTCTTC.